The sequence of this TCR beta chain was determined in a study of T cells after yellow fever vaccination. Study-wide findings and caveats: Among primary-vaccination clones, most reappeared after the booster, at around 97% for CD4 and 85% to 90% for CD8.

Production of TCR cDNA was by 5'RACE template switching, which also added a universal primer site and UMIs. TCRdb used MiXCR to reprocess the 5' RACE reads, holding one entry per CDR3 protein. The sample lists around 610,000 distinct CDR3 sequences; roughly 14% were seen once. CDR1 is ENHRY and CDR2 is SYGVKD in the germline V gene. The CDR3 has 14 residues. Between the trimmed V and J ends, which lost 0 bases and 6 bases, there was a span of 9 bases. Concerning this clonotype itself: What it binds is not known.

The sample in question was PBMCs, obtained on the day of the yellow fever booster vaccination. This sequence was found in a man younger than 40 who received the YFV17D yellow fever vaccine. This rearrangement joins TRBV10-3 to TRBJ2-1; D ambiguous. The CDR3 sequence is CAISESLNVNEQFF. CDR3 bases: TGTGCCATCAGTGAGTCGTTGAATGTCAATGAGCAGTTCTTC.